A single T cell receptor beta chain is shown here with its context. Only a few counts were recorded for this clonotype. Its antigen is still unknown. Per-nucleotide qualities are absent, and no much larger clonotype sits a single base away. Ficoll-Paque density gradient centrifugation was the method used to isolate PBMCs. TCRdb shows the sequencer as Illumina NovaSeq 6000. TCRalpha and TCRbeta cDNA libraries were built by 5'RACE with constant-segment primers, adding sample barcodes and unique molecular identifiers. Trizol reagent was used to extract RNA from every sample. The libraries were amplified in two PCR steps, and the second step added a second sample barcode and Illumina TruSeq adapters. Sequencing of libraries was performed on an Illumina NovaSeq with 2 x 150 bp paired-end reads. As for the original processing: Demultiplexing of reads and collapsing into UMI-guided consensus sequences were performed with migec v1.2.7. Using mixcr v2.1.11, the UMI consensuses were aligned to TRA and TRB V and J templates and assembled into clonotypes. Expanded or contracted clonotypes were those called significant by both edgeR and NoisET, with noise models trained on biological replicates. edgeR calls used a false discovery rate-adjusted p below 0.01 and a log2 fold-change threshold of 1. As an exploratory analysis of dynamics, max-normalized trajectories of the 1000 most abundant clonotypes were examined by PCA with hierarchical clustering. Each responding clone was given a CD4 or CD8 phenotype based on the CD4+ and CD8+ repertoires, which had been sequenced separately. In TCRdb, the public reads were trimmed at Q25 with fastp and aligned with MiXCR, with productive beta chains retained. Identical CDR3 proteins give one entry, which carries the most common genes and DNA. TCRdb, not the original authors, processed these V and J calls. The sample table records around 340,000 distinct CDR3 sequences; more than 15% of these occur just once. Under 25% of the sample is held by the ten biggest clonotypes.

Relative to germline, V is missing 3 bases and J is missing 4 bases, with 7 bases of the junction outside any gene match. Including the terminal cysteine and phenylalanine, the CDR3 comprises 15 residues. Of all the DNA, just the CDR3 is kept, 45 bases in frame from base 1. From a lookup of the germline V gene, CDR1 and CDR2 are SGHRS and YFSETQ. The sample belongs to a study of T-cell memory formation after mild COVID-19 (dated by TCRdb to 2020 to 2023). Context from the whole study: Most TCR sequence clusters were specific to one of the two donors. The cohort comprised two young, previously healthy adult volunteers, one female and one male. In a couple of donors, T-cell clones that expanded and contracted after mild COVID-19 were followed by sequencing TCRalpha and TCRbeta repertoires longitudinally. The paper's findings and limits, for the study overall: Some responding clones were detected in pre-infection memory, which suggested that pre-existing cross-reactive memory T cells had joined the SARS-CoV-2 response. SARS-CoV-2 specificity of the second-wave clones peaking on day 37 was not confirmed. Only two mild cases were covered by the study, and larger cohorts that include severe cases with pre-infection samples were considered necessary. Clones that contracted from day 15 to 85 showed balanced CD4/CD8 phenotypes, whereas a second wave of clones that expanded from day 15 to 37 leaned towards CD4+. Contracting CD4+ clones were located mainly in the CM and EM memory subsets, whereas CD8+ clones were found to be enriched in EMRA.

The TCR was taken from a young man who had mild COVID-19 (a few samples of this study predate the infection). The sample titles of this study are shuffled in the database, so cell type and time point are left out; the donor was told from shared clones. Here the chain combines TRBV5-1 and TRBJ1-1; TRBD1 lines up with 9 middle nucleotides. The specimen sequenced was PBMCs or a T cell subset sorted from them (not recorded which). The DNA is TGCGCCAGCAGCTCCGAGACAGGGGGGAGCACTGAAGCTTTCTTT. The translation is CASSSETGGSTEAFF.